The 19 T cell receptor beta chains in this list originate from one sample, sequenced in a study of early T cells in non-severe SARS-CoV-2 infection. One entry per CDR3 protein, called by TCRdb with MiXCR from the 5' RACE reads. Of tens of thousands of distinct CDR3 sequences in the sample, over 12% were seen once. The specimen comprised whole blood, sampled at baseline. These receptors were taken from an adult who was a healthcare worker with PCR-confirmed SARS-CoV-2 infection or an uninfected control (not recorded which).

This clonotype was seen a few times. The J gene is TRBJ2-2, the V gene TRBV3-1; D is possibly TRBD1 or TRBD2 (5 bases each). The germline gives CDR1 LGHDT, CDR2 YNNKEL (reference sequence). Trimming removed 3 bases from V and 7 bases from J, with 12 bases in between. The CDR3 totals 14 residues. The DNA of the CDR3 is TGTGCCAGCAGCCATCGAGGGACGTACGGGGAGCTGTTTTTT. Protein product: CASSHRGTYGELFF.

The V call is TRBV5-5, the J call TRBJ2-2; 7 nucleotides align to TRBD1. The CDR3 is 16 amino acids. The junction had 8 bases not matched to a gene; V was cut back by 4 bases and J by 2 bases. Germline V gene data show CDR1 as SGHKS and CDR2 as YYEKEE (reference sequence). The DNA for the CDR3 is TGTGCCAGCAGCCGACAGGGAAATTCCAACACCGGGGAGCTGTTTTTT. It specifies CASSRQGNSNTGELFF.

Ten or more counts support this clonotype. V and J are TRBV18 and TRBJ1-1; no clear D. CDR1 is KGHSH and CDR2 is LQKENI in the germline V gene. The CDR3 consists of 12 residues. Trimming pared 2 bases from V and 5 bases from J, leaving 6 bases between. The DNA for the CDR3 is TGTGCCAGCTCACCAGGTCCTACTGAAGCTTTCTTT. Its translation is CASSPGPTEAFF.

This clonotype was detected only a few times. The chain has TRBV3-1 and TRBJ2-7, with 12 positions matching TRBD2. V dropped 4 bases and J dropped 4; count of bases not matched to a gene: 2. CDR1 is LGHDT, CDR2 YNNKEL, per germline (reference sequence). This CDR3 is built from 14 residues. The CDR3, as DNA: TGTGCCAGCAGCCTCGGGACTAGCGGGTACGAGCAGTACTTC. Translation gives CASSLGTSGYEQYF.

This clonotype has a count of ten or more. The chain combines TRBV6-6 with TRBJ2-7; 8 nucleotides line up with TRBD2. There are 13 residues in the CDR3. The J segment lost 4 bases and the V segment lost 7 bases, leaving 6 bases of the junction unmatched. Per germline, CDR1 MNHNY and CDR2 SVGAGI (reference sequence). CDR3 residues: CASTGTREYEQYF. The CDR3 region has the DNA TGTGCCAGCACCGGGACTAGGGAATACGAGCAGTACTTC.

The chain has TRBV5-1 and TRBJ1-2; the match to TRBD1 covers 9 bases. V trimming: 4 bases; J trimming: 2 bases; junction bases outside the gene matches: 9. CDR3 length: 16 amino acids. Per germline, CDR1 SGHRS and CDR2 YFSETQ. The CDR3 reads CASSRIRQGVNYGYTF. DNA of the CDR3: TGCGCCAGCAGCCGCATCAGACAGGGGGTGAACTATGGCTACACCTTC.

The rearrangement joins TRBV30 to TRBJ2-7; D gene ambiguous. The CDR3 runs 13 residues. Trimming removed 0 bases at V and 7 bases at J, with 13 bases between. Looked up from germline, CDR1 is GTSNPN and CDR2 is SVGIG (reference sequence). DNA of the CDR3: TGTGCCTGGAGTGTGGTCAGGCGTGGTGAGCAGTACTTC. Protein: CAWSVVRRGEQYF.

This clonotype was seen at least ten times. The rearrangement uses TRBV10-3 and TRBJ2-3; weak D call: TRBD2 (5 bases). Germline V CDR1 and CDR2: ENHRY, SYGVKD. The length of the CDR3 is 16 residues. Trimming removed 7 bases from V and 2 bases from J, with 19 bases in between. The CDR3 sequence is CAITREERIFTDTQYF. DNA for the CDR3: TGTGCCATCACCCGAGAAGAGCGGATATTCACAGATACGCAGTATTTT.

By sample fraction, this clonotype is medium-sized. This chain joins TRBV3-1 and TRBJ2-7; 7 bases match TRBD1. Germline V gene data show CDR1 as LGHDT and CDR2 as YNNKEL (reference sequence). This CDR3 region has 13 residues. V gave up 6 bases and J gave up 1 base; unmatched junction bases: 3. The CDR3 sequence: CASRLGQSYEQYF. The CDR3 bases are TGTGCCAGCAGACTGGGACAGTCCTACGAGCAGTACTTC.

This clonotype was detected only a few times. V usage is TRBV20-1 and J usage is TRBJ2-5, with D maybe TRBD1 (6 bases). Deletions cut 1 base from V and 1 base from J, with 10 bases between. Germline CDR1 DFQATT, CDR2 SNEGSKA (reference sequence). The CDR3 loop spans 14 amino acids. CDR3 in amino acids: CSARAPTGQETQYF. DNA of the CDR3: TGCAGTGCTAGAGCACCGACAGGCCAAGAGACCCAGTACTTC.

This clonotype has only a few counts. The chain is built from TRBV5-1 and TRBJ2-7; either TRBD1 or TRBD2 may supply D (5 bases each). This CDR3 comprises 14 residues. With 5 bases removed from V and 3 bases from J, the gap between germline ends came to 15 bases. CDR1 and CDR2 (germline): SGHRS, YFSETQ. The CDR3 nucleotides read TGCGCCAGCAGATTCCGGGACGGACACTACGAGCAGTACTTC. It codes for CASRFRDGHYEQYF. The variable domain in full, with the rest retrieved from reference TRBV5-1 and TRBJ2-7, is KAGVTQTPRYLIKTRGQQVTLSCSPISGHRSVSWYQQTPGQGLQFLFEYFSETQRNKGNFPGRFSGRQFSNSRSEMNVSTLELGDSALYLCASRFRDGHYEQYFGPGTRLTVT.

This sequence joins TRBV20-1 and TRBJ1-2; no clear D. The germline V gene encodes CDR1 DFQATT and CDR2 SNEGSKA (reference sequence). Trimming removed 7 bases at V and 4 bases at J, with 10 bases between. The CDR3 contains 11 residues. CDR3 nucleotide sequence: TGCAGTGTGGAACGGTTCTATGGCTACACCTTC. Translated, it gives CSVERFYGYTF.

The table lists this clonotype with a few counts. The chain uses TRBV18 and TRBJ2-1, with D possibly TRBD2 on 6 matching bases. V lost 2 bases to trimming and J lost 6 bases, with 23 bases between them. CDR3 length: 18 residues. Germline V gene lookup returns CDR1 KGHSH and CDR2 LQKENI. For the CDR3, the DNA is TGTGCCAGCTCACCAGCAAACGCAGGAGGGGCGGCGTTCAATGAGCAGTTCTTC. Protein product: CASSPANAGGAAFNEQFF. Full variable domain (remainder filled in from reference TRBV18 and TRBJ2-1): NAGVMQNPRHLVRRRGQEARLRCSPMKGHSHVYWYRQLPEEGLKFMVYLQKENIIDESGMPKERFSAEFPKEGPSILRIQQVVRGDSAAYFCASSPANAGGAAFNEQFFGPGTRLTVL.

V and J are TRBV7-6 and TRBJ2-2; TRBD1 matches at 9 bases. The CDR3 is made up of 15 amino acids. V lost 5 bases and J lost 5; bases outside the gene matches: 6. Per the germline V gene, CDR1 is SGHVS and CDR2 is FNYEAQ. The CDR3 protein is CASSGQGRKTGELFF. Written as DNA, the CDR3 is TGTGCCAGCAGCGGACAGGGGAGGAAGACCGGGGAGCTGTTTTTT.

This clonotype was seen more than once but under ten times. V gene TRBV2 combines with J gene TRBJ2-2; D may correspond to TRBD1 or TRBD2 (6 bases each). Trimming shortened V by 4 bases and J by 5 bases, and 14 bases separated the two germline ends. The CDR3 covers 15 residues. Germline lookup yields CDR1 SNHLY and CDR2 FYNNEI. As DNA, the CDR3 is TGTGCCAGCAGTGGGAGTCAGGGGAGGACCGGGGAGCTGTTTTTT. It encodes CASSGSQGRTGELFF.

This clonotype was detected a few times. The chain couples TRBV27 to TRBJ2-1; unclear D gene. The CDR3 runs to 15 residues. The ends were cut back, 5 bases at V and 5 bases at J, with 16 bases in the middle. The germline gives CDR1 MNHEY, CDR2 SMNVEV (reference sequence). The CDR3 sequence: CASSPRRGNHNEQFF. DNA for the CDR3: TGTGCCAGCAGTCCCCGACGCGGAAATCACAATGAGCAGTTCTTC.

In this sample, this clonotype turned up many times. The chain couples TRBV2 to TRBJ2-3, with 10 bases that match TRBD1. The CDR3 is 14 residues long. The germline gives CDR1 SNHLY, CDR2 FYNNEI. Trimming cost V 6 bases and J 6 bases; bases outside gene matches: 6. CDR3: CASRSGQGVDTQYF. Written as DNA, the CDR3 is TGTGCCAGCAGGAGTGGACAGGGGGTGGATACGCAGTATTTT.

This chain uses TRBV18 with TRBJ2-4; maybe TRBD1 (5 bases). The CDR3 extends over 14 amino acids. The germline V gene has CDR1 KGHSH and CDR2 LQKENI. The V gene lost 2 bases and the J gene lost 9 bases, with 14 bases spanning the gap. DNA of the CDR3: TGTGCCAGCTCACCAGAGAGCAGGGCCGGCATTCAGTACTTC. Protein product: CASSPESRAGIQYF.

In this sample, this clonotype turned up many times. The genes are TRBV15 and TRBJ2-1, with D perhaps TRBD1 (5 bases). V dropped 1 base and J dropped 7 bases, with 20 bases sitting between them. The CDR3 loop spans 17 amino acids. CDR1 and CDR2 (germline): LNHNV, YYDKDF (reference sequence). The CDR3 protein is CATSRVPRVAERNEQFF. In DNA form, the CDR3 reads TGTGCCACCAGCAGAGTTCCCAGGGTGGCTGAGAGGAATGAGCAGTTCTTC.